This TCR beta chain was sequenced for a study of blood T cell repertoires in COVID-19. The CDR3 runs 16 residues. Germline V gives CDR1 MDHEN, CDR2 SYDVKM. V was clipped by 10 bases and J by 2 bases; unmatched bases: 12. A single count supports this clone. TCRdb keeps only in-frame clones here, not all; method: immunoSEQ multiplex PCR. The table shows about 140,000 clones, with approximately 80% occurring only once. The sequence was collected from a woman in her sixties or seventies with acute or convalescent COVID-19. Sequenced: peripheral blood. The chain recombines TRBV28 with TRBJ2-2; TRBD2 matches 8 bases. This CDR3 reads CATGGAGAINTGELFF. CDR3 DNA sequence: TGTGCCACCGGGGGGGCGGGGGCCATTAACACCGGGGAGCTGTTTTTT. Drawing the rest from reference TRBV28 and TRBJ2-2, the complete variable domain is DVKVTQSSRYLVKRTGEKVFLECVQDMDHENMFWYRQDPGLGLRLIYFSYDVKMKEKGDIPEGYSVSREKKERFSLILESASTNQTSMYLCATGGAGAINTGELFFGEGSRLTVL.